The rows below give T cell receptor beta chains drawn from one sample of a study of CD8+CD57+ T cells in acquired aplastic anemia. TCRdb reanalysed the reads using MiXCR and keeps one entry per CDR3 protein. The sample holds roughly 200,000 distinct CDR3 sequences; 50% to 70% are singletons and the top ten take about 60%. Sequenced sample: sorted CD4+, CD8+, or CD8+CD57+ T cells (not recorded which) from PBMCs. The receptor source for this set is a human donor with aplastic anemia. Each CDR3 is given with its conserved first and last residue. The order of the fields is CDR3 protein, CDR3 DNA, D gene, V gene, clone size, J gene. The D gene is left open where the match is weak. The size entry is marked missing in some rows and otherwise reads once, few, many or a size class.

CASSPHPTSPEQYF	TGTGCCAGCAGCCCGCATCCTACTAGCCCCGAGCAGTACTTC	NA	TRBV11-1	NA	TRBJ2-7
CASSEGSSYEQYF	TGTGCCAGCAGTGAAGGTAGCTCCTACGAGCAGTACTTC	NA	TRBV2	NA	TRBJ2-7
CASSVVQRSHEQYF	TGTGCCAGCAGCGTAGTGCAGCGCAGCCACGAGCAGTACTTC	NA	TRBV9	NA	TRBJ2-7
CASSLEASSYGYTF	TGTGCCAGCAGCCTTGAGGCGTCCTCCTATGGCTACACCTTC	NA	TRBV9	NA	TRBJ1-2
CATSSPGEAVHYEQYF	TGTGCCACCAGCAGCCCAGGAGAAGCGGTCCACTACGAGCAGTACTTC	NA	TRBV15	NA	TRBJ2-7
CAGTRDSYEQYF	TGTGCCGGCACACGGGACAGCTACGAGCAGTACTTC	TRBD1	TRBV2	NA	TRBJ2-7
CASSLTRFDTQYF	TGTGCCAGCAGCTTAACAAGATTTGATACGCAGTATTTT	NA	TRBV7-9	few	TRBJ2-3
CASSQDWTGESYNEQFF	TGCGCCAGCAGCCAAGATTGGACAGGGGAGTCCTACAATGAGCAGTTCTTC	TRBD1	TRBV4-1	NA	TRBJ2-1
CASSVGWWGTEAFF	TGTGCCAGCAGCGTAGGGTGGTGGGGCACTGAAGCTTTCTTT	NA	TRBV9	NA	TRBJ1-1
CASSLIGVVNTEAFF	TGTGCCAGCAGTTTAATTGGGGTTGTAAACACTGAAGCTTTCTTT	NA	TRBV12-3/TRBV12-4	many	TRBJ1-1
CATSETGGYEQYF	TGTGCCACCAGTGAGACAGGGGGCTACGAGCAGTACTTC	TRBD1	TRBV24-1	many	TRBJ2-7
CATPYEQYF	TGTGCCACCCCCTACGAGCAGTACTTC	NA	TRBV6-1	NA	TRBJ2-7
CSARKGGSYNSPLHF	TGCAGTGCTAGAAAGGGCGGCTCCTATAATTCACCGCTCCACTTT	NA	TRBV20-1	NA	TRBJ1-6
CSGETSAYNEQFF	TGCAGCGGCGAAACTAGCGCATACAATGAGCAGTTCTTC	TRBD2	TRBV29-1	NA	TRBJ2-1
CASSITGGLNTGELFF	TGTGCCAGTAGTATCACAGGGGGCCTGAACACCGGGGAGCTGTTTTTT	TRBD1	TRBV19	NA	TRBJ2-2
CATSRQGTAEQFF	TGTGCCACCAGTCGTCAGGGGACAGCTGAGCAGTTCTTC	TRBD1	TRBV24-1	few	TRBJ2-1
CASSLRQGSNYGYTF	TGTGCCAGCAGTCTCCGGCAGGGTAGTAACTATGGCTACACCTTC	NA	TRBV2	NA	TRBJ1-2
CASSQDVTGVGELFF	TGCGCCAGCAGCCAAGATGTGACAGGTGTCGGGGAGCTGTTTTTT	NA	TRBV4-3	NA	TRBJ2-2
CASSLAEAQGYTF	TGCGCCAGCAGCTTGGCCGAGGCACAGGGCTACACCTTC	NA	TRBV5-1	NA	TRBJ1-2
CSARDMAGGHTEAFF	TGCAGTGCTAGAGATATGGCAGGGGGGCACACTGAAGCTTTCTTT	TRBD1	TRBV20-1	NA	TRBJ1-1
CASSPRTGRAYEQYF	TGTGCCAGCTCACCAAGAACAGGGAGGGCCTACGAGCAGTACTTC	NA	TRBV18	NA	TRBJ2-7
CASSIGTGDSPLHF	TGTGCCAGCAGCATCGGGACAGGGGATTCACCCCTCCACTTT	TRBD1	TRBV7-6	NA	TRBJ1-6
CASSFWSLYSDQPQHF	TGTGCCAGCAGTTTTTGGTCACTTTATAGCGATCAGCCCCAGCATTTT	NA	TRBV12-3/TRBV12-4	NA	TRBJ1-5
CASSPGTRELPLHF	TGTGCCAGCAGTCCCGGGACCCGAGAGCTCCCCCTCCACTTT	NA	TRBV11-2	NA	TRBJ1-6
CASSLAWGGLEQFF	TGTGCCAGCAGCTTAGCTTGGGGGGGATTAGAGCAGTTCTTC	TRBD2	TRBV7-2	few	TRBJ2-1
CSAAGWVRVGTNTEAFF	TGCAGTGCTGCCGGATGGGTAAGAGTGGGAACGAACACTGAAGCTTTCTTT	NA	TRBV20-1	NA	TRBJ1-1
CASRGGDAYEQYF	TGTGCCAGCAGGGGCGGGGACGCCTACGAGCAGTACTTC	NA	TRBV7-8	many	TRBJ2-7